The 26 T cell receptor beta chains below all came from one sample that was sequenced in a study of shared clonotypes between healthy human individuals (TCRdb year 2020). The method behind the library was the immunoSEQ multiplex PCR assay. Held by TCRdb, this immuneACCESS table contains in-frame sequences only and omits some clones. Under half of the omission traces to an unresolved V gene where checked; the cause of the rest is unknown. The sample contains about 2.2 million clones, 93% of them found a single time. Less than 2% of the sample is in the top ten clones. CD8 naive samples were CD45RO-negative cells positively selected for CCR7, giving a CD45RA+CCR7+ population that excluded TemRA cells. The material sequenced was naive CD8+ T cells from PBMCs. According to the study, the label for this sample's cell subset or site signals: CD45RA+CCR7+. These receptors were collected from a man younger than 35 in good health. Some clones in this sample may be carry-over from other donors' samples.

DNA for the CDR3: TGTGCCAGCAGTTTATGGGGTGGGACAGGGGTTTTAGATACGCAGTATTTT. Protein product: CASSLWGGTGVLDTQYF. The V gene is TRBV27, the J gene TRBJ2-3; 10 nucleotides align to TRBD1. The ends lost 1 base at V and 5 bases at J; junction bases unmatched: 9. This CDR3 comprises 17 residues. Germline CDR1 reads MNHEY; CDR2 reads SMNVEV (reference sequence).

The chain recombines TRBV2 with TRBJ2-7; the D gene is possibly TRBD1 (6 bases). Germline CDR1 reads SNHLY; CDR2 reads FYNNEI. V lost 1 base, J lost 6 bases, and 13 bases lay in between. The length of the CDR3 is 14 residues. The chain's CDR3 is CASSEGGRGSEQYF. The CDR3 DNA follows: TGTGCCAGCAGTGAAGGGGGGCGAGGGTCCGAGCAGTACTTC. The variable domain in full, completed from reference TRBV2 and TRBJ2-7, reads EPEVTQTPSHQVTQMGQEVILRCVPISNHLYFYWYRQILGQKVEFLVSFYNNEISEKSEIFDDQFSVERPDGSNFTLKIRSTKLEDSAMYFCASSEGGRGSEQYFGPGTRLTVT.

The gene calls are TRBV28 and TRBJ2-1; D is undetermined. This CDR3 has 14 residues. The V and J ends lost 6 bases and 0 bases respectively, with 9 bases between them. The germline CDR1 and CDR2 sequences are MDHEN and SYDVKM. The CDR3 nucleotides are TGTGCCAGCAGCCAACTTAGCTCCTACAATGAGCAGTTCTTC. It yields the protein CASSQLSSYNEQFF. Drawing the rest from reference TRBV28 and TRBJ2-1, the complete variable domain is DVKVTQSSRYLVKRTGEKVFLECVQDMDHENMFWYRQDPGLGLRLIYFSYDVKMKEKGDIPEGYSVSREKKERFSLILESASTNQTSMYLCASSQLSSYNEQFFGPGTRLTVL.

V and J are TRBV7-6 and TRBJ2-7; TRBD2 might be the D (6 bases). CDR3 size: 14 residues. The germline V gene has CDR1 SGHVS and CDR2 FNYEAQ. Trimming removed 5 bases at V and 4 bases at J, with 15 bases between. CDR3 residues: CASSPPGSGYEQYF. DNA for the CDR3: TGTGCCAGCAGCCCCCCCGGGAGTGGGTACGAGCAGTACTTC.

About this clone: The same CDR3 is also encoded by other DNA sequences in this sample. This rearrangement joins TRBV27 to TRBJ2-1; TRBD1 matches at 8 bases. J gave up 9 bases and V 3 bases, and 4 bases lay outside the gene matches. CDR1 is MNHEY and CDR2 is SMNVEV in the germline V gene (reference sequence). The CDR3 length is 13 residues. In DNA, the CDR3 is TGTGCCAGCAGTTTGGACAGGGCCGGTGAGCAGTTCTTC. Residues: CASSLDRAGEQFF.

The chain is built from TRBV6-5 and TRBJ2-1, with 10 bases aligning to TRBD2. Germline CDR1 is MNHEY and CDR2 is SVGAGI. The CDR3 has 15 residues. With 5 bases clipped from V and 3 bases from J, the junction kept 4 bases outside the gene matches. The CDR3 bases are TGTGCCAGCAGTCCTCTAGCGGGAGTCTACAATGAGCAGTTCTTC. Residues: CASSPLAGVYNEQFF.

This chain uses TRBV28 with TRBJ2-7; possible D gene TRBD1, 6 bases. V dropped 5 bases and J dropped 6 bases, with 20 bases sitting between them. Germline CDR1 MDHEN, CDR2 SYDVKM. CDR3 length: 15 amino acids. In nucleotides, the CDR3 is TGTGCCAGCAGTGCCCCCCGGGACAAAGGATCCGAGCAGTACTTC. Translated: CASSAPRDKGSEQYF.

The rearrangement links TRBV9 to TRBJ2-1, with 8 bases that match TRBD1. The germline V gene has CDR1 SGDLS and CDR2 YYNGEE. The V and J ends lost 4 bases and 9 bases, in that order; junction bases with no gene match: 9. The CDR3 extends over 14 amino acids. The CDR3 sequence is CASSPRTGPAEQFF. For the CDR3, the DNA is TGTGCCAGCAGCCCCCGGACAGGGCCGGCTGAGCAGTTCTTC.

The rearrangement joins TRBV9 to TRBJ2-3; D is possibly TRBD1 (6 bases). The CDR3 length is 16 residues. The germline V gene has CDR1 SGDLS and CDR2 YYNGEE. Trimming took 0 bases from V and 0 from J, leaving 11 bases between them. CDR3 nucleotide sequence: TGTGCCAGCAGCGTAGAATCAGGGGCAAGCACAGATACGCAGTATTTT. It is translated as CASSVESGASTDTQYF.

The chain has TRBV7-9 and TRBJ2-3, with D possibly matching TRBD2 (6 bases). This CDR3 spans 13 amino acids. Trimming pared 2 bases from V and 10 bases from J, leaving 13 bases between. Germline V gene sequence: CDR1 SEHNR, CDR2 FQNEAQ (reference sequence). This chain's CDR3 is CASSLPREFPQYF. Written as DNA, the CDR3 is TGTGCCAGCAGCTTACCCCGGGAGTTCCCGCAGTATTTT.

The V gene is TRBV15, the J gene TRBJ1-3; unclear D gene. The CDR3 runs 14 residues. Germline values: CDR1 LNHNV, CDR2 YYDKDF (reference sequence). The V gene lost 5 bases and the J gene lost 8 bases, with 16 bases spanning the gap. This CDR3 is CATSLSGSGDTIYF. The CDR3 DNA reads TGTGCCACCAGCCTCTCGGGGTCCGGGGACACCATATATTTT.

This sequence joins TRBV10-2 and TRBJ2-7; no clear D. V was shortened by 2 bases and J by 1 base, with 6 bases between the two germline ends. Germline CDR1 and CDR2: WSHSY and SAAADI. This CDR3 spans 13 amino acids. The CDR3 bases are TGCGCCAGCAGTGAGAAACTGTCCTACGAGCAGTACTTC. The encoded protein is CASSEKLSYEQYF.

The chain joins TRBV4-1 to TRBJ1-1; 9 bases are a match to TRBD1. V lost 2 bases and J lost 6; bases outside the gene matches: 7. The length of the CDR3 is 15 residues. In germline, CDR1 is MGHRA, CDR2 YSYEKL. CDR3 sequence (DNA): TGCGCCAGCAGCCAAAAGACAGGGGGAAAGCCTGAAGCTTTCTTT. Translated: CASSQKTGGKPEAFF.

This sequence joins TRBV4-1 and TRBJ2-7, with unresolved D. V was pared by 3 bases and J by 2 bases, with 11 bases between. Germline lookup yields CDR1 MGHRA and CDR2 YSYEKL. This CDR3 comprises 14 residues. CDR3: CASSQLSNTYEQYF. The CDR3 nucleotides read TGCGCCAGCAGCCAGCTAAGTAACACCTACGAGCAGTACTTC.

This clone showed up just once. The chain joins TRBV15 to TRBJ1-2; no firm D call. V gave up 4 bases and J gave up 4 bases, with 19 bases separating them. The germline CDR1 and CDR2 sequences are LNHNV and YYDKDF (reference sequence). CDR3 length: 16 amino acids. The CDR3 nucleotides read TGTGCCACCAGCACCAAACCCGCGGGATCCTTCTATGGCTACACCTTC. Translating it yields CATSTKPAGSFYGYTF.

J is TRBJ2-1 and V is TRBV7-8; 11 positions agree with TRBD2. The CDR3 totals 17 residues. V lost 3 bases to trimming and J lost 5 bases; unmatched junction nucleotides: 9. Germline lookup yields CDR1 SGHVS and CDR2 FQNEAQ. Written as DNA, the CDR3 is TGTGCCAGCAGCTTCCTGACTAGCGGGGCTAATCACAATGAGCAGTTCTTC. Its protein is CASSFLTSGANHNEQFF.

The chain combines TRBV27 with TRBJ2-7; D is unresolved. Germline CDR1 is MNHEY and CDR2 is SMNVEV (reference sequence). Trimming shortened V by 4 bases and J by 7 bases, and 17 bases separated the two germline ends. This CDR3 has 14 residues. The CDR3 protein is CASSWVGSLGEQYF. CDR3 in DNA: TGTGCCAGCAGTTGGGTGGGCAGTCTGGGAGAGCAGTACTTC.

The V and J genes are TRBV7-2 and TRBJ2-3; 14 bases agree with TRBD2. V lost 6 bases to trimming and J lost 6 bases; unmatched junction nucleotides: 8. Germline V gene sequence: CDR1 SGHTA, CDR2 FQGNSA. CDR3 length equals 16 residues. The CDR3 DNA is TGTGCCAGCAGGACCGGGACTAGCGGGAGAGGGGATACGCAGTATTTT. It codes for CASRTGTSGRGDTQYF.

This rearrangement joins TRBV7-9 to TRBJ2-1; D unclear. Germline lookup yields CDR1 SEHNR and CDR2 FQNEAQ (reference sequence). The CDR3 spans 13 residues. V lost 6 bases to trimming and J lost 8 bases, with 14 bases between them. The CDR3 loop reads CASSFRVDDEQFF. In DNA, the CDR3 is TGTGCCAGCAGTTTTCGTGTAGACGATGAGCAGTTCTTC.

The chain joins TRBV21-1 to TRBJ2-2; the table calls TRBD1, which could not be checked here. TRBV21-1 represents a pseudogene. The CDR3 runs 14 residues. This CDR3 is CASSSDKNTGELFF. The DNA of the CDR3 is TGTGCCAGCAGCAGCGACAAGAACACCGGGGAGCTGTTTTTT.

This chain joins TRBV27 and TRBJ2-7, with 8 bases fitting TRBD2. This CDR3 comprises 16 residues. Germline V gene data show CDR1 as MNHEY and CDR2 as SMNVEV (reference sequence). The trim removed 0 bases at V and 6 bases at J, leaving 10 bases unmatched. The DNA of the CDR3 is TGTGCCAGCAGTTTATCGGGAAGGACTAGCTGGCGCGAGCAGTACTTC. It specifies CASSLSGRTSWREQYF.

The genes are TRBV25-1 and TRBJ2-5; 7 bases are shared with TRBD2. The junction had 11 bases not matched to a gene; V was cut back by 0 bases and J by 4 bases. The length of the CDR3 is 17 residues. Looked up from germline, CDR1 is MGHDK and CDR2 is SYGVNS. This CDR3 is CASSEYGRETQGETQYF. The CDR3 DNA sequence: TGTGCCAGCAGTGAATATGGGCGGGAGACCCAAGGAGAGACCCAGTACTTC. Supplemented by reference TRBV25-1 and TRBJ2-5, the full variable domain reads EADIYQTPRYLVIGTGKKITLECSQTMGHDKMYWYQQDPGMELHLIHYSYGVNSTEKGDLSSESTVSRIRTEHFPLTLESARPSHTSQYLCASSEYGRETQGETQYFGPGTRLLVL.

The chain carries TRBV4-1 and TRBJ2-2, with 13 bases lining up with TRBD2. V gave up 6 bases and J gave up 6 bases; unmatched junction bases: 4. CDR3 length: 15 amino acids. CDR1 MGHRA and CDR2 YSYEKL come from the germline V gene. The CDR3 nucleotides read TGCGCCAGCAGGGGGGGACTAGCGGGACCCGGGGAGCTGTTTTTT. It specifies CASRGGLAGPGELFF.

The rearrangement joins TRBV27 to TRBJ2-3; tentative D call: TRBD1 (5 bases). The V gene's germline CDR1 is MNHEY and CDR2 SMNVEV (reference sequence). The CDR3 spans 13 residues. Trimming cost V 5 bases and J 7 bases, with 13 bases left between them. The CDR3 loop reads CASSLGVKYTQYF. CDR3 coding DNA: TGTGCCAGCAGTCTAGGGGTCAAGTATACGCAGTATTTT.

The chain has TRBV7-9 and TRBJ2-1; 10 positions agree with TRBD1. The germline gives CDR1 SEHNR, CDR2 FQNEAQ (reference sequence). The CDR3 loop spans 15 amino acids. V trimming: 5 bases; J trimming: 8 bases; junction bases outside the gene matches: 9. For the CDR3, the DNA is TGTGCCAGCAGCCACCGGGACAGGGGATTCGATGAGCAGTTCTTC. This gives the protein CASSHRDRGFDEQFF.

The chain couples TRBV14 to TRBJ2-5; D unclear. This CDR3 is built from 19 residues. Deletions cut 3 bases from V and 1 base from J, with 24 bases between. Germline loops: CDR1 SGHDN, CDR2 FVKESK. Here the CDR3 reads CASSQKLMTLLGSQETQYF. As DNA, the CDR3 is TGTGCCAGCAGCCAGAAATTAATGACGTTATTAGGCTCCCAAGAGACCCAGTACTTC.